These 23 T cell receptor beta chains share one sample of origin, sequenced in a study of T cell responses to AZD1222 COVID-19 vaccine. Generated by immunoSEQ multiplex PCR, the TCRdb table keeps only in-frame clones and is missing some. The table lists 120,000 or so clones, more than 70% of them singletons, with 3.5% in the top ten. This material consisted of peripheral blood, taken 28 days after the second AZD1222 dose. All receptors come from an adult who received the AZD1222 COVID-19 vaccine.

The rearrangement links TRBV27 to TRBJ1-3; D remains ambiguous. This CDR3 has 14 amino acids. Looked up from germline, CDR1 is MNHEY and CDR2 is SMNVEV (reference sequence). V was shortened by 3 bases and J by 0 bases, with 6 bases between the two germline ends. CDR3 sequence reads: CASSFGGSGNTIYF. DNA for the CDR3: TGTGCCAGCAGTTTCGGTGGCTCTGGAAACACCATATATTTT.

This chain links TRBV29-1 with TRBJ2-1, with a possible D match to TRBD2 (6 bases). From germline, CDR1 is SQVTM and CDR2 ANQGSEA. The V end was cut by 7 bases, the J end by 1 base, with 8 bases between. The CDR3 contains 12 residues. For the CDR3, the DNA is TGCAGCGGCGGGGTTTCCTACAATGAGCAGTTCTTC. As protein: CSGGVSYNEQFF.

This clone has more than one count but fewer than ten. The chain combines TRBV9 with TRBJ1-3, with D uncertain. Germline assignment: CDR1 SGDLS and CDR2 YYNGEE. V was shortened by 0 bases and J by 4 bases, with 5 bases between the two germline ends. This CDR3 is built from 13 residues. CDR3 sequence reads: CASSVDQGNTIYF. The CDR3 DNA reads TGTGCCAGCAGCGTAGATCAAGGAAACACCATATATTTT.

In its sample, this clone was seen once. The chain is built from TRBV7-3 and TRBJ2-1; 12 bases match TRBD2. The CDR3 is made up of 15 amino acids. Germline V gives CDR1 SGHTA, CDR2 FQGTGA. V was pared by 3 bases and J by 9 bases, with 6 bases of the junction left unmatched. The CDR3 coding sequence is TGTGCCAGCAGCTTCCGACTAGCGGGAGCTGGTGAGCAGTTCTTC. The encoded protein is CASSFRLAGAGEQFF.

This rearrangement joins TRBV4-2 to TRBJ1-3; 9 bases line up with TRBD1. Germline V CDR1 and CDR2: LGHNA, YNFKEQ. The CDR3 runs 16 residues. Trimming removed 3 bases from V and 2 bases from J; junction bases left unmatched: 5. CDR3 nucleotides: TGTGCCAGCAGCCAGAAACAGGGGGCGCCTGGAAACACCATATATTTT. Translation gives CASSQKQGAPGNTIYF.

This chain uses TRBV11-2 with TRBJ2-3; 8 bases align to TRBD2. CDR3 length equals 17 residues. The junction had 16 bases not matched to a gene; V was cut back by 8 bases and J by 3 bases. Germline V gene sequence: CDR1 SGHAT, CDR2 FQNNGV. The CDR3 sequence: CASRSLRGAGATDTQYF. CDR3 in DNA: TGTGCCAGCCGCTCTCTTAGGGGAGCGGGGGCTACAGATACGCAGTATTTT.

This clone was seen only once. CDR3 sequence (DNA): TGTGCCAGCAGTCCTGACAGGAGGAACACTGAAGCTTTCTTT. Protein product: CASSPDRRNTEAFF. This chain connects TRBV27 to TRBJ1-1, with D possibly matching TRBD1 (6 bases). The CDR3 length is 14 residues. V lost 5 bases, J lost 1 base, and 11 bases lay in between. The germline V gene has CDR1 MNHEY and CDR2 SMNVEV (reference sequence).

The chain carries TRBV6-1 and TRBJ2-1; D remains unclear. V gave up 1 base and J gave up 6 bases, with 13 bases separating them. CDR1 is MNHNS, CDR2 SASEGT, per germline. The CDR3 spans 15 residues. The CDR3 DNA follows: TGTGCCAGCAGTGAAGACGGATTTGAGGTCAATGAGCAGTTCTTC. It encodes CASSEDGFEVNEQFF.

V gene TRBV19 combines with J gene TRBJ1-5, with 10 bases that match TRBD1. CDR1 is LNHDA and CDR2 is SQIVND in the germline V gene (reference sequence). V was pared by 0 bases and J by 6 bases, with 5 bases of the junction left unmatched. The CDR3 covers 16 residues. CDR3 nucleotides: TGTGCCAGTAGTATAGAAGCGACAGGGGGCTTTCAGCCCCAGCATTTT. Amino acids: CASSIEATGGFQPQHF.

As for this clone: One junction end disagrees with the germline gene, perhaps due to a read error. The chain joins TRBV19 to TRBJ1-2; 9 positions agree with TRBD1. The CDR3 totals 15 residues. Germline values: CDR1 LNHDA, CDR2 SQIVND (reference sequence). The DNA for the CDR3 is TGTGCCAGTAGTCCACCACAGGGGGCTAACGATGGCTACACCTTC. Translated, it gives CASSPPQGANDGYTF. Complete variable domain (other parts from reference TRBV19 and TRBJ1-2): DGGITQSPKYLFRKEGQNVTLSCEQNLNHDAMYWYRQDPGQGLRLIYYSQIVNDFQKGDIAEGYSVSREKKESFPLTVTSAQKNPTAFYLCASSPPQGANDGYTFGSGTRLTVV.

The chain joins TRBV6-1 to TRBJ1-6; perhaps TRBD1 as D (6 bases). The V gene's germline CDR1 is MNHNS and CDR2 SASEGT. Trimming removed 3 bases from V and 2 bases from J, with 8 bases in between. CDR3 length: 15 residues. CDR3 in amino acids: CASSEGQPYNSPLHF. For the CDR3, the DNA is TGTGCCAGCAGTGAGGGACAACCCTATAATTCACCCCTCCACTTT.

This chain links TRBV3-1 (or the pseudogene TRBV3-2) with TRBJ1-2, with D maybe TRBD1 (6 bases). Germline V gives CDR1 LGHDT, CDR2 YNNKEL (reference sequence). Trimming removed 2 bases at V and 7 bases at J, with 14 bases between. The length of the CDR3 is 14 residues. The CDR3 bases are TGTGCCAGCAGCCAATTTGGGGGGGCTGGTGGCTACACCTTC. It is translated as CASSQFGGAGGYTF.

CDR3 nucleotide sequence: TGTGCCAGCGGCACGACCTCCTCTGGGGCCAACGTCCTGACTTTC. Protein sequence: CASGTTSSGANVLTF. This sequence joins TRBV27 and TRBJ2-6; no clear D. The CDR3 extends over 15 amino acids. Germline V gene data show CDR1 as MNHEY and CDR2 as SMNVEV (reference sequence). Trimming cost V 8 bases and J 0 bases, with 11 bases left between them.

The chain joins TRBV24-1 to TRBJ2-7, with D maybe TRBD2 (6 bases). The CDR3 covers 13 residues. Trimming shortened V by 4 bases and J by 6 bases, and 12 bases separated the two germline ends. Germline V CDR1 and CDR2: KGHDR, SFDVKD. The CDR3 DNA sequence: TGTGCCACCAGTGACCCACTAGCCCTCGAGCAGTACTTC. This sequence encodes CATSDPLALEQYF.

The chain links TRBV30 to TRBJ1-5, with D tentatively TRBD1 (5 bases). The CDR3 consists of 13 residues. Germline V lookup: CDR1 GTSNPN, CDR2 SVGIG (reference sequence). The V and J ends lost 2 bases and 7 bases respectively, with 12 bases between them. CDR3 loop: CAWSNQGGQPQHF. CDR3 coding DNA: TGTGCCTGGAGTAATCAGGGAGGCCAGCCCCAGCATTTT.

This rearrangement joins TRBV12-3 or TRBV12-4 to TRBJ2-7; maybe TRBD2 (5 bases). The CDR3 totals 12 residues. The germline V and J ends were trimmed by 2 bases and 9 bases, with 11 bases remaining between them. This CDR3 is CASSLSGSGQYF. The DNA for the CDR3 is TGTGCCAGCAGTTTATCAGGCAGCGGGCAGTACTTC.

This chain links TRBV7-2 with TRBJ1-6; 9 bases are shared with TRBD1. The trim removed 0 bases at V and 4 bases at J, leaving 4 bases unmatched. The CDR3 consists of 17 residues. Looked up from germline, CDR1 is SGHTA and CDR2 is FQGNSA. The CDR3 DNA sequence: TGTGCCAGCAGCTTAGCCGACAGGGGGATTTATAATTCACCCCTCCACTTT. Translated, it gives CASSLADRGIYNSPLHF.

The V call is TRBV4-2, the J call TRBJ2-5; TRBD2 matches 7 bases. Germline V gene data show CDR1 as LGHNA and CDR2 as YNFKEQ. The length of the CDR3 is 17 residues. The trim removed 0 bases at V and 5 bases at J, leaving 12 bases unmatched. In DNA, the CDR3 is TGTGCCAGCAGCCAAGATCCGGGACTATTTAGAGTGGAGACCCAGTACTTC. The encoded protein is CASSQDPGLFRVETQYF.

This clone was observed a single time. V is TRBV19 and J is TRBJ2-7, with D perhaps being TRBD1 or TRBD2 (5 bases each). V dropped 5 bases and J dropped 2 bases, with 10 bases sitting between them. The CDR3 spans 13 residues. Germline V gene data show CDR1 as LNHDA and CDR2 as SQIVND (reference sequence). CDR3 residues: CASSLGTPYEQYF. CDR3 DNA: TGTGCCAGTAGTCTCGGGACCCCCTACGAGCAGTACTTC.

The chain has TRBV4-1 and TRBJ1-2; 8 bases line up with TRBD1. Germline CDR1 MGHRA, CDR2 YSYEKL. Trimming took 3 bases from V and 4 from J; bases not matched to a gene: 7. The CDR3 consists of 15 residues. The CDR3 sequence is CASSHTRTGFYGYTF. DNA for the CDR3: TGCGCCAGCAGCCATACCCGGACAGGGTTCTATGGCTACACCTTC.

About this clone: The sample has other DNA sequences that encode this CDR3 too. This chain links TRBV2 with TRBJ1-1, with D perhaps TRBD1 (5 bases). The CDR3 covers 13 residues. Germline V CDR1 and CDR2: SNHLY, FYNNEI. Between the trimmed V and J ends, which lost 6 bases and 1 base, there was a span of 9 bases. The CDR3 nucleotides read TGTGCCAGCAGGCTCGGGGGGAACACTGAAGCTTTCTTT. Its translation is CASRLGGNTEAFF.

DNA of the CDR3: TGCAGCGTTGTGGCACGCGGGACTGGGGAGCAGTACTTC. Protein sequence: CSVVARGTGEQYF. V usage is TRBV29-1 and J usage is TRBJ2-7; tentatively, D is TRBD2 (6 bases). V was clipped by 4 bases and J by 7 bases, with 17 bases between them. This CDR3 has 13 residues. CDR1 SQVTM and CDR2 ANQGSEA come from the germline V gene.

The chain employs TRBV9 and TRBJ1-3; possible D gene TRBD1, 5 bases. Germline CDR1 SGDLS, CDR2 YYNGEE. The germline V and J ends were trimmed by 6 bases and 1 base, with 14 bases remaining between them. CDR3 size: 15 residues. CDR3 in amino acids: CASTQWGVSGNTIYF. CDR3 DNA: TGTGCCAGCACCCAGTGGGGGGTATCTGGAAACACCATATATTTT.